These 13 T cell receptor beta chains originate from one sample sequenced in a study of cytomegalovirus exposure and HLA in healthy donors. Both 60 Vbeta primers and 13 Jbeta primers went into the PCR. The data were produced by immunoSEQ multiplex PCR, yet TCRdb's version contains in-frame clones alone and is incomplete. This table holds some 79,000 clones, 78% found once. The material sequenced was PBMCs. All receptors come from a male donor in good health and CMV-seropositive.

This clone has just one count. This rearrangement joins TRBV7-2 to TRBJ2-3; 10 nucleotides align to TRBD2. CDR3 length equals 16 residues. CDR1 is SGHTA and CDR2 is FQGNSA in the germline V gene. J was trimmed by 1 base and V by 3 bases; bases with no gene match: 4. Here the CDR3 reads CASSLLAGVGTDTQYF. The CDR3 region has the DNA TGTGCCAGCAGCTTGCTAGCGGGAGTGGGCACAGATACGCAGTATTTT.

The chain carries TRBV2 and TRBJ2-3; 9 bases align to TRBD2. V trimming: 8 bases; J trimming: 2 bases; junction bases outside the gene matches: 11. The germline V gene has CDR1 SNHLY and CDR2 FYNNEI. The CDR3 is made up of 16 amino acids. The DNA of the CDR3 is TGTGCCAGCCGGAAGGCTAGCGGGACCTCCACAGATACGCAGTATTTT. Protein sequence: CASRKASGTSTDTQYF.

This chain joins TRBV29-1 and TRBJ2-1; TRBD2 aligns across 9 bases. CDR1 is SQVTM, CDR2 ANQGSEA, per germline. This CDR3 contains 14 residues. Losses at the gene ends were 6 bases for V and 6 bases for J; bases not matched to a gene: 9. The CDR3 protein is CSVDSGRGVNEQFF. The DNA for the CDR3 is TGCAGCGTCGATAGCGGGAGAGGTGTCAATGAGCAGTTCTTC.

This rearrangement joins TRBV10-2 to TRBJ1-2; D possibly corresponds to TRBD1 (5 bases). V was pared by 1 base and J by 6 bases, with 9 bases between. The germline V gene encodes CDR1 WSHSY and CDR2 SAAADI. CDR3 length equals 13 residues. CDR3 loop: CASSEYRWNGYTF. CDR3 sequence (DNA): TGCGCCAGCAGTGAGTACAGGTGGAATGGCTACACCTTC.

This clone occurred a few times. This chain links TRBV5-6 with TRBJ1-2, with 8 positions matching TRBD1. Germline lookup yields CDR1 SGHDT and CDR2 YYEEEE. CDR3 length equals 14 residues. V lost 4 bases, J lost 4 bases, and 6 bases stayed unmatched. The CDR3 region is CASSPWDRIYGYTF. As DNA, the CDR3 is TGTGCCAGCAGCCCATGGGACAGGATCTATGGCTACACCTTC.

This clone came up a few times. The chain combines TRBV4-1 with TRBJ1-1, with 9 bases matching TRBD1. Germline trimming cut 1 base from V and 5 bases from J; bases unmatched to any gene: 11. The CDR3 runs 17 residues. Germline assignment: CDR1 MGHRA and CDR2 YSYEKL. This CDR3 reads CASSQGLIQGAVTEAFF. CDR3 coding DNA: TGCGCCAGCAGCCAAGGGTTGATACAGGGGGCGGTTACTGAAGCTTTCTTT.

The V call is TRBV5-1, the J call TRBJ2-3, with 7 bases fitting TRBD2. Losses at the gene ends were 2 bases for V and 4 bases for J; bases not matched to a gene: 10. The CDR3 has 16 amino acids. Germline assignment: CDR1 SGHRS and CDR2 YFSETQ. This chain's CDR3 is CASSFGTGGWADTQYF. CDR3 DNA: TGCGCCAGCAGCTTCGGCACCGGGGGGTGGGCAGATACGCAGTATTTT. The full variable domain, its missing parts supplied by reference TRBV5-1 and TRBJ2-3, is KAGVTQTPRYLIKTRGQQVTLSCSPISGHRSVSWYQQTPGQGLQFLFEYFSETQRNKGNFPGRFSGRQFSNSRSEMNVSTLELGDSALYLCASSFGTGGWADTQYFGPGTRLTVL.

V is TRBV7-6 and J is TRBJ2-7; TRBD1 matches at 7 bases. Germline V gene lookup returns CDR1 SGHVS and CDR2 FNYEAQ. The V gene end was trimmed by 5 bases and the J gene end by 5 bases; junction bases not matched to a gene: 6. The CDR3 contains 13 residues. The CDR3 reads CASSPGDRDEQYF. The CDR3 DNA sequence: TGTGCCAGCAGCCCCGGGGACAGAGACGAGCAGTACTTC.

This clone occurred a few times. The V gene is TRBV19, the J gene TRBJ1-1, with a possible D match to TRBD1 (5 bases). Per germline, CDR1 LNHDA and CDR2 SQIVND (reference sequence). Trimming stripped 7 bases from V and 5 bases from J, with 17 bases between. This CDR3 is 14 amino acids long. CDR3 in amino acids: CASTQGLGLTEAFF. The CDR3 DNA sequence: TGTGCCAGTACCCAGGGTTTAGGTTTAACTGAAGCTTTCTTT. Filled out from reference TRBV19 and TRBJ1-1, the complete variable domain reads DGGITQSPKYLFRKEGQNVTLSCEQNLNHDAMYWYRQDPGQGLRLIYYSQIVNDFQKGDIAEGYSVSREKKESFPLTVTSAQKNPTAFYLCASTQGLGLTEAFFGQGTRLTVV.

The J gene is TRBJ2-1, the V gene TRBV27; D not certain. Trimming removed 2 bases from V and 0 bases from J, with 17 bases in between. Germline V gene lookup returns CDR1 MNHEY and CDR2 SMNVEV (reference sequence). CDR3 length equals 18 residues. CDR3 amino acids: CASSLGILALFSYNEQFF. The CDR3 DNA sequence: TGTGCCAGCAGTTTAGGTATTCTGGCTTTATTCTCCTACAATGAGCAGTTCTTC.

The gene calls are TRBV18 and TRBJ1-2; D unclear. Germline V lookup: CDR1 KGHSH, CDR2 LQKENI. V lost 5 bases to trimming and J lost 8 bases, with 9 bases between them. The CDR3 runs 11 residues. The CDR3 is CASSGLEGYTF. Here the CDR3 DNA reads TGTGCCAGCTCAGGCCTGGAGGGCTACACCTTC.

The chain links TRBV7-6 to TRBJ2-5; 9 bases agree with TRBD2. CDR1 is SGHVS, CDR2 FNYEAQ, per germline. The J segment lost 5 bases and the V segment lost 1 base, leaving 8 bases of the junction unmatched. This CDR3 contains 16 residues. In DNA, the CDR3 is TGTGCCAGCAGCTTAGTGGTAGCGGGAGCTCTTGAGACCCAGTACTTC. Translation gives CASSLVVAGALETQYF. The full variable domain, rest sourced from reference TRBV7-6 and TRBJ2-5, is GAGVSQSPRYKVTKRGQDVALRCDPISGHVSLYWYRQALGQGPEFLTYFNYEAQQDKSGLPNDRFSAERPEGSISTLTIQRTEQRDSAMYRCASSLVVAGALETQYFGPGTRLLVL.

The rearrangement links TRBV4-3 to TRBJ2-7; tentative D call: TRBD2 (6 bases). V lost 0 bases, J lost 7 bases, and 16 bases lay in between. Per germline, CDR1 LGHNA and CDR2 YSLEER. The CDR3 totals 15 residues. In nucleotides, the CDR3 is TGCGCCAGCAGCCAAGAATATGGCGGGGCGGGGGAGCAGTACTTC. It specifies CASSQEYGGAGEQYF.